The 27 T cell receptor beta chains in this list originate from one sample, sequenced in a study of vaccination and CD4 T cells after COVID-19. These receptors have no identified antigens. Cultured CD4+ T cell DNA underwent sequencing with the Oncomine TCR Beta short-read assay. MiXCR, applied by TCRdb to the PCR reads, yields one record per CDR3 protein. The data contain approximately 12,000 distinct CDR3 sequences, 20% of them seen just once; the ten biggest clones take up about 13%. As to treatment: roughly 11-day PBMC culture with coronavirus spike peptide pools or control peptides (ViraFEST assay). Material: CD4+ T cells from blood, cultured in vitro, obtained before SARS-CoV-2 vaccination. Receptors originate from a human donor who received a COVID-19 vaccine.

The J gene is TRBJ1-3, the V gene TRBV12-3 or TRBV12-4, with D perhaps TRBD1 (5 bases). The CDR3 runs 16 residues. Trimming shortened V by 2 bases and J by 4 bases, and 15 bases separated the two germline ends. The CDR3 DNA is TGTGCCAGCAGTTTACACGGGGGAAGCATCGGAAACACCATATATTTT. Translated, it gives CASSLHGGSIGNTIYF.

The CDR3 nucleotides read TGTGCCAGCAGCCGGGGACTAGATAACACCGGGGAGCTGTTTTTT. Protein sequence: CASSRGLDNTGELFF. This sequence joins TRBV5-4 and TRBJ2-2; 8 nucleotides align to TRBD2. The germline V gene encodes CDR1 SGHNT and CDR2 YYREEE (reference sequence). The CDR3 sequence is 15 residues long. The ends lost 4 bases at V and 2 bases at J; junction bases unmatched: 4.

This clonotype has a handful of counts. The chain is built from TRBV24-1 and TRBJ2-7; 8 bases agree with TRBD1. This CDR3 has 15 amino acids. Germline values: CDR1 KGHDR, CDR2 SFDVKD. V lost 7 bases, J lost 1 base, and 8 bases stayed unmatched. CDR3 DNA: TGTGCCACCAGGATGACCGGGACAGGATCCTACGAGCAGTACTTC. This encodes CATRMTGTGSYEQYF.

V and J are TRBV10-2 and TRBJ2-1; 7 bases match TRBD1. The CDR3 has 14 amino acids. Germline loops: CDR1 WSHSY, CDR2 SAAADI. The V gene end was trimmed by 8 bases and the J gene end by 7 bases; junction bases not matched to a gene: 11. CDR3 sequence: CASSPGQDGNEQFF. The CDR3 DNA reads as TGCGCCAGCTCCCCCGGACAGGACGGGAATGAGCAGTTCTTC.

This clonotype has more than one count but fewer than ten. The genes are TRBV7-9 and TRBJ2-3, with 7 nucleotides matching TRBD1. Germline V gene lookup returns CDR1 SEHNR and CDR2 FQNEAQ (reference sequence). The CDR3 covers 20 residues. J lost 3 bases, V lost 5 bases, and 23 bases had no gene match. The CDR3 DNA reads as TGTGCCAGCAGCCTCTGGACAGGCCTGAATGTGGTCCGCCGGACAGATACGCAGTATTTT. Translating gives CASSLWTGLNVVRRTDTQYF.

The chain employs TRBV5-1 and TRBJ2-4; D is uncertain. CDR1 and CDR2 (germline): SGHRS, YFSETQ. CDR3 length: 15 residues. Between the trimmed V and J ends, which lost 0 bases and 2 bases, there was a span of 9 bases. CDR3 region: CASSLGQGTKNIQYF. The DNA for the CDR3 is TGCGCCAGCAGCTTGGGTCAAGGAACCAAAAACATTCAGTACTTC.

This clonotype is labeled medium-sized. The V gene is TRBV19, the J gene TRBJ1-2, with 10 bases that match TRBD1. The CDR3 contains 14 residues. In germline, CDR1 is LNHDA, CDR2 SQIVND (reference sequence). After removal of 5 bases from V and 3 bases from J, the junction contained 3 bases not matched to a gene. The chain's CDR3 is CASSPTGGYYGYTF. The DNA for the CDR3 is TGTGCCAGTAGTCCGACAGGGGGCTACTATGGCTACACCTTC.

This clonotype turned up a few times. This rearrangement joins TRBV7-3 to TRBJ2-1; TRBD2 aligns across 7 bases. Germline CDR1 and CDR2: SGHTA and FQGTGA. The CDR3 length is 18 residues. V dropped 5 bases and J dropped 5; count of bases not matched to a gene: 18. The CDR3 region has the DNA TGTGCCAGCAGCCCGATGGGGTCCGGGACTACGATTCACAATGAGCAGTTCTTC. It is translated as CASSPMGSGTTIHNEQFF.

With respect to this clonotype: A junction boundary mismatches the germline segment, possibly from a read error. J is TRBJ2-5 and V is TRBV12-3 or TRBV12-4; the D call may be TRBD1 or TRBD2 (6 bases each). The CDR3 spans 15 residues. CDR3 nucleotides: TGTGCCAGCAGTCGGACGGGGGCGGGGCAAGAGGCCCAGTACTTC. Its protein is CASSRTGAGQEAQYF.

This chain joins TRBV5-6 and TRBJ1-2, with 12 positions matching TRBD1. J lost 2 bases, V lost 5 bases, and 7 bases had no gene match. The CDR3 sequence is 16 residues long. CDR1 and CDR2 from the germline V gene are SGHDT and YYEEEE. For the CDR3, the DNA is TGTGCCAGCAGATCCGGGACAGGGGGCAGGAACTATGGCTACACCTTC. It yields the protein CASRSGTGGRNYGYTF. Looking up the rest from reference TRBV5-6 and TRBJ1-2 gives the full variable domain: DAGVTQSPTHLIKTRGQQVTLRCSPKSGHDTVSWYQQALGQGPQFIFQYYEEEERQRGNFPDRFSGHQFPNYSSELNVNALLLGDSALYLCASRSGTGGRNYGYTFGSGTRLTVV.

The genes are TRBV2 and TRBJ2-5, with D possibly being TRBD1 or TRBD2 (7 bases each). V gave up 3 bases and J gave up 5 bases, with 16 bases separating them. Germline CDR1 and CDR2: SNHLY and FYNNEI. This CDR3 spans 15 amino acids. This chain's CDR3 is CASSEGGTVLETQYF. The CDR3 bases are TGTGCCAGCAGTGAGGGGGGGACAGTACTGGAGACCCAGTACTTC. The whole variable domain, filled in from reference TRBV2 and TRBJ2-5, reads EPEVTQTPSHQVTQMGQEVILRCVPISNHLYFYWYRQILGQKVEFLVSFYNNEISEKSEIFDDQFSVERPDGSNFTLKIRSTKLEDSAMYFCASSEGGTVLETQYFGPGTRLLVL.

This chain links TRBV5-1 with TRBJ2-1; D is uncertain. Germline CDR1 and CDR2: SGHRS and YFSETQ. The CDR3 sequence is 12 residues long. V was shortened by 4 bases and J by 8 bases, with 10 bases between the two germline ends. CDR3 in DNA: TGCGCCAGCAGCGGGGTTTTCCATGAGCAGTTCTTC. Protein: CASSGVFHEQFF.

As concerns this clonotype: Because the CDR3 is missing its conserved closing phenylalanine or tryptophan, this is likely a read error. The rearrangement joins TRBV7-9 to TRBJ2-2; D could derive from TRBD1 or TRBD2 (5 bases each). V lost 5 bases and J lost 6, with 13 bases in between. Germline-derived CDR1 and CDR2 are SEHNR and FQNEAQ (reference sequence). This CDR3 is 14 amino acids long. In DNA form, the CDR3 reads TGTGCCAGCAGCCGGGGCCGTAATTCCGGGGAGCTGTTTTCT. This translates into CASSRGRNSGELFS.

The chain uses TRBV10-3 and TRBJ2-1, with 11 positions matching TRBD2. CDR1 is ENHRY, CDR2 SYGVKD, per germline. J gave up 6 bases and V 4 bases, and 8 bases lay outside the gene matches. CDR3 length equals 16 residues. The CDR3 region has the DNA TGTGCCATCAGTGCATCCTTAGCGGGGGGGCCCAATGAGCAGTTCTTC. Its protein product is CAISASLAGGPNEQFF.

A few counts support this clonotype. The chain is built from TRBV6-2 or TRBV6-3 and TRBJ1-2; 7 positions agree with TRBD1. This CDR3 contains 12 residues. The germline V gene has CDR1 MNHEY and CDR2 SVGEGT. V lost 8 bases, J lost 7 bases, and 7 bases stayed unmatched. The CDR3 region has the DNA TGTGCCAGCGACCCAGGGGGTAGTGGCTACACCTTC. Translated, it gives CASDPGGSGYTF.

This chain links TRBV7-2 with TRBJ2-3; TRBD2 matches 9 bases. J gave up 4 bases and V 0 bases, and 17 bases lay outside the gene matches. Germline-derived CDR1 and CDR2 are SGHTA and FQGNSA. The CDR3 spans 20 residues. The CDR3 spells CASSLAPRGVSGGFPDTQYF. The CDR3, as DNA: TGTGCCAGCAGCTTAGCCCCTCGGGGTGTTAGCGGGGGCTTCCCAGATACGCAGTATTTT.

The V and J genes are TRBV20-1 and TRBJ2-1; 10 bases align to TRBD2. The length of the CDR3 is 15 residues. The germline CDR1 and CDR2 sequences are DFQATT and SNEGSKA (reference sequence). Trimming at V came to 0 bases and at J to 6 bases, leaving 5 bases not matched to a gene. In DNA form, the CDR3 reads TGCAGTGCTAGAGACGGGACTAGCGTGGGCAATGAGCAGTTCTTC. Encoded protein: CSARDGTSVGNEQFF.

The chain has TRBV6-1 and TRBJ1-4; 8 bases match TRBD1. Per the germline V gene, CDR1 is MNHNS and CDR2 is SASEGT. This CDR3 spans 15 amino acids. Trimming removed 3 bases from V and 4 bases from J; junction bases left unmatched: 4. The CDR3, as DNA: TGTGCCAGCAGTGATCCTGGACAGGGTAATGAAAAACTGTTTTTT. Translated: CASSDPGQGNEKLFF.

This clonotype was observed a handful of times. The J gene is TRBJ2-4, the V gene TRBV15; no definite D call. Deletions cut 0 bases from V and 5 bases from J, with 8 bases between. Germline-derived CDR1 and CDR2 are LNHNV and YYDKDF (reference sequence). The CDR3 consists of 14 residues. The CDR3 nucleotides are TGTGCCACCAGCAGAGAGTATGGGGAAAACATTCAGTACTTC. Its protein is CATSREYGENIQYF.

The chain combines TRBV5-4 with TRBJ2-7; 11 bases match TRBD1. J gave up 0 bases and V 2 bases, and 7 bases lay outside the gene matches. Germline V gene data show CDR1 as SGHNT and CDR2 as YYREEE (reference sequence). The CDR3 sequence is 17 residues long. The CDR3 DNA follows: TGTGCCAGCAGCTTACAGGGACAGGGGGTTCACTCCTACGAGCAGTACTTC. It translates to CASSLQGQGVHSYEQYF.

The V and J genes are TRBV5-4 and TRBJ2-2, with 11 bases that match TRBD2. Trimming took 4 bases from V and 1 from J; bases not matched to a gene: 9. Germline values: CDR1 SGHNT, CDR2 YYREEE (reference sequence). The CDR3 sequence is 18 residues long. Here the CDR3 reads CASSRDLGLAGNTGELFF. The CDR3, as DNA: TGTGCCAGCAGCCGGGACCTTGGACTAGCGGGGAACACCGGGGAGCTGTTTTTT.

The chain has TRBV25-1 and TRBJ2-5; D might be TRBD1 (6 bases). Germline CDR1 is MGHDK and CDR2 is SYGVNS. Trimming pared 2 bases from V and 0 bases from J, leaving 7 bases between. The CDR3 runs to 14 residues. CDR3 sequence: CASSEPGDQETQYF. CDR3 bases: TGTGCCAGCAGTGAACCAGGGGACCAAGAGACCCAGTACTTC.

This clonotype was seen more than once but under ten times. The rearrangement uses TRBV6-1 and TRBJ1-5, with D maybe TRBD1 (5 bases). Germline V CDR1 and CDR2: MNHNS, SASEGT. The CDR3 loop spans 14 amino acids. With 3 bases removed from V and 7 bases from J, the gap between germline ends came to 13 bases. CDR3 DNA sequence: TGTGCCAGCAGTGAGGCTCCGAGGGACCAGCCCCAGCATTTT. This translates into CASSEAPRDQPQHF.

The chain has TRBV19 and TRBJ1-2; possibly TRBD1 for D (5 bases). Germline CDR1 LNHDA, CDR2 SQIVND (reference sequence). This CDR3 has 13 amino acids. The V end was cut by 3 bases, the J end by 8 bases, with 13 bases between. The CDR3 sequence is CASSITGRGGYTF. CDR3 in DNA: TGTGCCAGTAGTATTACGGGGCGGGGCGGCTACACCTTC.

This rearrangement joins TRBV2 to TRBJ1-5, with 7 positions matching TRBD1. V lost 5 bases and J lost 6; bases outside the gene matches: 10. The CDR3 extends over 15 amino acids. The V gene's germline CDR1 is SNHLY and CDR2 FYNNEI. The CDR3 region is CASSLGDSFPQPQHF. CDR3 bases: TGTGCCAGCAGTCTCGGGGACAGTTTCCCTCAGCCCCAGCATTTT.

The V call is TRBV18, the J call TRBJ1-6; D remains unclear. The length of the CDR3 is 15 residues. V shed 0 bases and J shed 7 bases, with 10 bases lying between them. CDR1 is KGHSH, CDR2 LQKENI, per germline. CDR3 protein: CASSPPGGANSPLHF. Written as DNA, the CDR3 is TGTGCCAGCTCACCACCAGGTGGAGCAAATTCACCCCTCCACTTT.

The chain is built from TRBV5-1 and TRBJ2-3; TRBD2 might be the D (7 bases). Trimming removed 0 bases at V and 4 bases at J, with 9 bases between. The CDR3 contains 14 residues. Germline values: CDR1 SGHRS, CDR2 YFSETQ. The CDR3, as DNA: TGCGCCAGCAGCTTGGAGGGGGGGTCAGATACGCAGTATTTT. This encodes CASSLEGGSDTQYF.